Described below is a single T cell receptor (beta chain) sequence and its context. Germline V CDR1 and CDR2: MNHEY, SMNVEV (reference sequence). The CDR3 covers 13 residues. The V and J ends lost 5 bases and 0 bases respectively, with 7 bases between them. This specimen comes from a study of glioma-infiltrating T cells after dendritic cell vaccination. Across the study: Autologous tumor lysate was loaded overnight onto monocyte-derived dendritic cells grown about seven days with IL-4 and GM-CSF.

The repertoire was sequenced with immunoSEQ multiplex PCR; TCRdb's copy has only in-frame clones and lacks some. Among about 92,000 clones listed, more than 75% were seen once. The sample here was blood, taken before dendritic cell vaccination. This sequence joins TRBV27 and TRBJ1-1; D remains ambiguous. The source is a human donor with glioblastoma. The CDR3 spells CASSIWLNTEAFF. CDR3 nucleotide sequence: TGTGCCAGCAGTATCTGGCTGAACACTGAAGCTTTCTTT.